Each of the 20 T cell receptor beta chains below was sequenced from the same sample in a study of post-analysis software for immune sequencing data. Unique molecular identifiers featured in each of the TCR beta cDNA libraries. One entry per CDR3 protein, called by TCRdb with MiXCR from the PCR reads. The data hold some 160,000 distinct CDR3 sequences, with about 34% observed a single time. Here the sequenced sample was blood, taken after autologous hematopoietic stem cell transplantation. The receptors originated from a girl between 10 and 17 years old with multiple sclerosis.

The chain has TRBV12-5 and TRBJ2-1; D might be TRBD1 or TRBD2, each matching 6 bases. V was clipped by 5 bases and J by 4 bases, with 27 bases between them. The germline CDR1 and CDR2 sequences are LGHNT and FRNRAP. The CDR3 spans 19 residues. As DNA, the CDR3 is TGTGCTAGTGGTAACGCGTGGGGGGCCAACCCCGCATTTTACAATGAGCAGTTCTTC. This translates into CASGNAWGANPAFYNEQFF. Full variable domain (missing parts from reference TRBV12-5 and TRBJ2-1): DARVTQTPRHKVTEMGQEVTMRCQPILGHNTVFWYRQTMMQGLELLAYFRNRAPLDDSGMPKDRFSAEMPDATLATLKIQPSEPRDSAVYFCASGNAWGANPAFYNEQFFGPGTRLTVL.

The rearrangement uses TRBV7-2 and TRBJ2-4; 14 bases are a match to TRBD2. The DNA end is more similar to TRBJ2-7, so the J call may be wrong. The CDR3 contains 17 residues. Per the germline V gene, CDR1 is SGHTA and CDR2 is FQGNSA. The CDR3: CASSPQGLAGVWYEQYF. CDR3 nucleotide sequence: TGTGCCAGCAGCCCCCAGGGACTAGCGGGGGTGTGGTACGAGCAGTACTTC.

This clonotype was counted a few times. V usage is TRBV6-5 and J usage is TRBJ2-3; the D call may be TRBD1 or TRBD2 (6 bases each). V lost 7 bases and J 2 bases, leaving 13 bases between the germline ends. This CDR3 is built from 14 residues. The germline V gene has CDR1 MNHEY and CDR2 SVGAGI. CDR3 sequence (DNA): TGTGCCAGCACTCTCGGGGGCTCCACAGATACGCAGTATTTT. It encodes CASTLGGSTDTQYF.

The V call is TRBV20-1, the J call TRBJ2-7; the D is unclear. This CDR3 is 13 amino acids long. Looked up from germline, CDR1 is DFQATT and CDR2 is SNEGSKA (reference sequence). Between the trimmed V and J ends, which lost 3 bases and 4 bases, there was a span of 13 bases. The DNA of the CDR3 is TGCAGTGCTAGTAATAATCCGGAGTACGAGCAGTACTTC. It encodes CSASNNPEYEQYF.

This chain uses TRBV10-3 with TRBJ1-6, with TRBD1 as a possible D gene (5 bases). The CDR3 consists of 13 residues. Germline V gene data show CDR1 as ENHRY and CDR2 as SYGVKD. This CDR3 reads CAQGSGGNSPLHF. CDR3 in DNA: TGTGCGCAGGGATCGGGCGGGAATTCACCCCTCCACTTT.

This clonotype was detected a few times. The chain joins TRBV9 to TRBJ2-7, with unresolved D. The ends were cut back, 4 bases at V and 0 bases at J, with 11 bases in the middle. The V gene's germline CDR1 is SGDLS and CDR2 YYNGEE. The CDR3 extends over 14 amino acids. CDR3 DNA sequence: TGTGCCAGCAGCCCCTCAGAGAGCTCCTACGAGCAGTACTTC. Amino acid sequence: CASSPSESSYEQYF. Filled out from reference TRBV9 and TRBJ2-7, the complete variable domain reads DSGVTQTPKHLITATGQRVTLRCSPRSGDLSVYWYQQSLDQGLQFLIQYYNGEERAKGNILERFSAQQFPDLHSELNLSSLELGDSALYFCASSPSESSYEQYFGPGTRLTVT.

The J gene is TRBJ2-3, the V gene TRBV7-2; the D is unclear. Germline V gene sequence: CDR1 SGHTA, CDR2 FQGNSA. The V end lost 4 bases, the J end lost 0 bases, and 5 bases lay between the germline ends. The CDR3 length is 13 residues. This CDR3 reads CASSSPSTDTQYF. The CDR3 bases are TGTGCCAGCAGCTCCCCTAGCACAGATACGCAGTATTTT.

In its sample, this clonotype was seen a few times. The chain combines TRBV20-1 with TRBJ2-3, with D tentatively TRBD1 or TRBD2 (5 bases each). The CDR3 is made up of 15 amino acids. Germline V gene sequence: CDR1 DFQATT, CDR2 SNEGSKA (reference sequence). The V gene lost 0 bases and the J gene lost 2 bases, with 12 bases spanning the gap. CDR3 in DNA: TGCAGTGCTAGAGATCGGGGCTTCACCACAGATACGCAGTATTTT. This encodes CSARDRGFTTDTQYF.

Ten or more counts support this clonotype. This chain uses TRBV14 with TRBJ2-4; D uncertain. Germline CDR1 SGHDN, CDR2 FVKESK. The CDR3 runs 12 residues. V was trimmed by 0 bases and J by 6 bases, leaving 3 bases between them. The CDR3 loop is CASSQDRNIQYF. The CDR3 DNA is TGTGCCAGCAGCCAAGACAGAAACATTCAGTACTTC.

This clonotype has a handful of counts. This chain uses TRBV2 with TRBJ1-2; TRBD1 might be the D (6 bases). V lost 5 bases to trimming and J lost 7 bases, with 8 bases between them. This CDR3 has 11 amino acids. The germline gives CDR1 SNHLY, CDR2 FYNNEI. CDR3 sequence reads: CASSTGFGYTF. The DNA of the CDR3 is TGTGCCAGCAGTACAGGGTTTGGCTACACCTTC.

This clonotype was detected only a few times. The rearrangement links TRBV7-6 to TRBJ2-1; D may be TRBD2 (6 bases). Germline CDR1 and CDR2: SGHVS and FNYEAQ. This CDR3 region has 16 residues. V lost 5 bases and J lost 8, with 22 bases in between. The CDR3 is CASSLMSQTRLYEQFF. In DNA, the CDR3 is TGTGCCAGCAGCCTTATGTCCCAGACTAGGCTCTATGAGCAGTTCTTC.

This clonotype was observed a handful of times. J is TRBJ2-1 and V is TRBV9, with no clear D. The germline V gene has CDR1 SGDLS and CDR2 YYNGEE. The ends were cut back, 3 bases at V and 7 bases at J, with 14 bases in the middle. CDR3 length: 14 residues. CDR3: CASSAPTYGNEQFF. For the CDR3, the DNA is TGTGCCAGCAGCGCCCCCACCTATGGGAATGAGCAGTTCTTC.

This chain connects TRBV7-6 to TRBJ2-5, with 10 bases fitting TRBD1. V trimming: 1 base; J trimming: 6 bases; junction bases outside the gene matches: 11. Germline V gene lookup returns CDR1 SGHVS and CDR2 FNYEAQ. The CDR3 runs to 17 residues. The CDR3 nucleotides read TGTGCCAGCAGCTTAGTCCCATCGGACAGGGGGGTGCAGACCCAGTACTTC. Protein: CASSLVPSDRGVQTQYF.

Note on this clonotype: The junction departs from germline at one end; a sequencing error may be responsible. V is TRBV7-3 and J is TRBJ2-1, with TRBD1 matching over 7 bases. CDR1 is SGHTA and CDR2 is FQGTGA in the germline V gene. The CDR3 covers 17 residues. The CDR3 here is CASSPGTAKGSHNEQFF. The CDR3 DNA follows: TGCGCCAGCAGCCCGGGGACAGCGAAAGGGTCTCACAATGAGCAGTTCTTC.

The chain recombines TRBV11-2 with TRBJ2-7; D not resolved. V was trimmed by 1 base and J by 3 bases, leaving 13 bases between them. CDR1 is SGHAT, CDR2 FQNNGV, per germline. CDR3 length equals 15 residues. The chain's CDR3 is CASSLALGPGYEQYF. The CDR3 nucleotides are TGTGCCAGCAGCTTAGCTCTCGGCCCGGGCTACGAGCAGTACTTC. Together with reference TRBV11-2 and TRBJ2-7, the CDR3 gives the full variable domain: EAGVAQSPRYKIIEKRQSVAFWCNPISGHATLYWYQQILGQGPKLLIQFQNNGVVDDSQLPKDRFSAERLKGVDSTLKIQPAKLEDSAVYLCASSLALGPGYEQYFGPGTRLTVT.

This clonotype appeared a few times. A much larger clone differs by one base, so this may be a read error. CDR3 region: CSVPPGQSYEQYF. In DNA, the CDR3 is TGCAGCGTTCCTCCGGGACAGTCCTACGAGCAGTACTTC. The rearrangement uses TRBV29-1 and TRBJ2-7; the match to TRBD1 covers 7 bases. Per germline, CDR1 SQVTM and CDR2 ANQGSEA. The CDR3 consists of 13 residues. The V segment lost 5 bases and the J segment 1 base; nucleotides outside the gene matches: 5.

This clonotype was picked up many times. The V call is TRBV9, the J call TRBJ2-1; D is perhaps TRBD1 or TRBD2 (5 bases each). V dropped 4 bases and J dropped 9 bases, with 17 bases sitting between them. This CDR3 spans 14 amino acids. The germline CDR1 and CDR2 sequences are SGDLS and YYNGEE. The CDR3 DNA reads TGTGCCAGCAGCTCAGACCCTGGGGGTCGTGAGCAGTTCTTC. Protein product: CASSSDPGGREQFF.

This clonotype was detected only a few times. The chain is built from TRBV7-6 and TRBJ2-7; 7 nucleotides line up with TRBD2. The J segment lost 0 bases and the V segment lost 5 bases, leaving 7 bases of the junction unmatched. Germline values: CDR1 SGHVS, CDR2 FNYEAQ. This CDR3 has 15 residues. CDR3 coding DNA: TGTGCCAGCAGCCTTCGACTAGCTGACTCCTACGAGCAGTACTTC. It codes for CASSLRLADSYEQYF.

The rearrangement links TRBV20-1 to TRBJ1-1; weak D call: TRBD1 (6 bases). Germline CDR1 DFQATT, CDR2 SNEGSKA (reference sequence). This CDR3 is 15 amino acids long. Between the trimmed V and J ends, which lost 3 bases and 1 base, there was a span of 15 bases. The CDR3 region has the DNA TGCAGTGCTAGCCAAACAGGGACGAGGAACACTGAAGCTTTCTTT. This translates into CSASQTGTRNTEAFF.

This chain joins TRBV3-1 and TRBJ2-7; 7 nucleotides match TRBD2. Germline lookup yields CDR1 LGHDT and CDR2 YNNKEL (reference sequence). J gave up 0 bases and V 4 bases, and 9 bases lay outside the gene matches. The CDR3 loop spans 16 amino acids. In DNA, the CDR3 is TGTGCCAGCAGCCCCACCCCTCTAGCGGCCTCCTACGAGCAGTACTTC. Its translation: CASSPTPLAASYEQYF.